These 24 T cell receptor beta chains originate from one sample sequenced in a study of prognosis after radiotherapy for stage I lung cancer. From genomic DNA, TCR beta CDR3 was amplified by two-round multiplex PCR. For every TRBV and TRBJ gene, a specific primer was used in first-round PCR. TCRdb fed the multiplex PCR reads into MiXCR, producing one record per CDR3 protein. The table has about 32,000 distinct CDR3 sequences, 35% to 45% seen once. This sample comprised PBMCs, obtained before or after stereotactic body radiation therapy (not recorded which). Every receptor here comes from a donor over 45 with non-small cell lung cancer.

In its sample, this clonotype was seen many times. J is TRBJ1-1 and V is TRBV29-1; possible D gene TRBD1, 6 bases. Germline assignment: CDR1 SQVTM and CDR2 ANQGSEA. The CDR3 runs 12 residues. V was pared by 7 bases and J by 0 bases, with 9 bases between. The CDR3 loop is CSAGHVNTEAFF. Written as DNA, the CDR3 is TGCAGCGCGGGACACGTGAACACTGAAGCTTTCTTT.

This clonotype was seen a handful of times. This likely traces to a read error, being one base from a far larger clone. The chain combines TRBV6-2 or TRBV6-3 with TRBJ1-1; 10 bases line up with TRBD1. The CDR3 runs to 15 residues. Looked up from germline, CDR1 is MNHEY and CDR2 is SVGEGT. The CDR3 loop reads CASSLTGGANTESFF. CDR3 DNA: TGTGCCAGCAGTCTGACAGGGGGCGCGAACACTGAATCTTTCTTT.

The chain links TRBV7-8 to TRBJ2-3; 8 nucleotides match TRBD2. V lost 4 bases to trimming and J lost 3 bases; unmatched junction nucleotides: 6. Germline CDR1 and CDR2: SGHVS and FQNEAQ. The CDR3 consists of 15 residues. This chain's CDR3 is CASSYSGMGTDTQYF. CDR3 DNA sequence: TGTGCCAGCAGCTATAGCGGGATGGGGACAGATACGCAGTATTTT.

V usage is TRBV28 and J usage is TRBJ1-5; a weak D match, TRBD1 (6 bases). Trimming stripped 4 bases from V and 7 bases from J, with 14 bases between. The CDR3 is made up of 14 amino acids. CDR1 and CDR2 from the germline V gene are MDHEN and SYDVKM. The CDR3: CASSSLDSGQPQHF. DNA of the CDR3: TGTGCCAGCAGTTCCCTGGACAGTGGGCAGCCCCAGCATTTT.

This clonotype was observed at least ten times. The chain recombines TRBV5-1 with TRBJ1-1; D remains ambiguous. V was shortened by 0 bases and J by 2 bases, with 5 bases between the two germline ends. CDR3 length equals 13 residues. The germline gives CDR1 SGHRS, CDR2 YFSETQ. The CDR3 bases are TGCGCCAGCAGCTTGGAGTCAAACACTGAAGCTTTCTTT. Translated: CASSLESNTEAFF. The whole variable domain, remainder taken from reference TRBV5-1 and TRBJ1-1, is KAGVTQTPRYLIKTRGQQVTLSCSPISGHRSVSWYQQTPGQGLQFLFEYFSETQRNKGNFPGRFSGRQFSNSRSEMNVSTLELGDSALYLCASSLESNTEAFFGQGTRLTVV.

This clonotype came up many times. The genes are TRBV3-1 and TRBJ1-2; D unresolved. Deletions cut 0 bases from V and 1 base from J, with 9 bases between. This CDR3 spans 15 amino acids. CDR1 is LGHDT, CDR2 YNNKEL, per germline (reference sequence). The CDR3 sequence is CASSQDYSRNYGYTF. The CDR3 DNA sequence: TGTGCCAGCAGCCAAGATTACAGCCGTAACTATGGCTACACCTTC.

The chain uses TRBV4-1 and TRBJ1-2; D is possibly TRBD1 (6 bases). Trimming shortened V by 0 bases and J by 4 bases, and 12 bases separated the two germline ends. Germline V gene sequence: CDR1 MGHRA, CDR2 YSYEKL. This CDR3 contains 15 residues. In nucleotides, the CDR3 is TGCGCCAGCAGCCAAGAAGGAAGCAGGGGCTATGGCTACACCTTC. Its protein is CASSQEGSRGYGYTF.

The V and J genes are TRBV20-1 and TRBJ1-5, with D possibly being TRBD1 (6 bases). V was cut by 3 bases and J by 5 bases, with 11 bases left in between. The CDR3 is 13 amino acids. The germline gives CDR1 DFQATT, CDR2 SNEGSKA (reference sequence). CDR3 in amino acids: CSASTQGDQPQHF. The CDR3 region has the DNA TGCAGTGCTAGCACACAGGGCGATCAGCCCCAGCATTTT.

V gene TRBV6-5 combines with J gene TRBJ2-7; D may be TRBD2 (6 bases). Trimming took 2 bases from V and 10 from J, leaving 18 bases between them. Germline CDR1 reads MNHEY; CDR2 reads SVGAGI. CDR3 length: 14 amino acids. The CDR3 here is CASSYGWDSYYQYF. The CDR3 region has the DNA TGTGCCAGCAGTTACGGCTGGGACTCCTACTATCAGTACTTC.

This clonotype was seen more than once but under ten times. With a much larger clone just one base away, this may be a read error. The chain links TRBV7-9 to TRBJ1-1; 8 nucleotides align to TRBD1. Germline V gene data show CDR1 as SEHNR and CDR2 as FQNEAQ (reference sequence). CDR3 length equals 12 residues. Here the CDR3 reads CASSSPTGVASF. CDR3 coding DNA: TGTGCCAGCAGCTCCCCGACAGGGGTGGCTTCCTTT. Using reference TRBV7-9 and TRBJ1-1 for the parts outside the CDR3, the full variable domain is DTGVSQNPRHKITKRGQNVTFRCDPISEHNRLYWYRQTLGQGPEFLTYFQNEAQLEKSRLLSDRFSAERPKGSFSTLEIQRTEQGDSAMYLCASSSPTGVASFGQGTRLTVV.

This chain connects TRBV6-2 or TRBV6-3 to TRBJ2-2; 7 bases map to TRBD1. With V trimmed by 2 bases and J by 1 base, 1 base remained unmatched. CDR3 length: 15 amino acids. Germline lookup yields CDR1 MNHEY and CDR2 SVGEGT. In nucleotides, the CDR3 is TGTGCCAGCAGTTACAGGACAGGGAACACCGGGGAGCTGTTTTTT. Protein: CASSYRTGNTGELFF.

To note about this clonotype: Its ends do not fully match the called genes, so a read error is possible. CDR3 residues: CASSLLAGAAGGLFF. As DNA, the CDR3 is TGTGCCAGCAGTCTGTTAGCGGGGGCGGCCGGGGGGCTGTTTTTT. This sequence joins TRBV28 and TRBJ2-2; 9 bases map to TRBD2. CDR1 is MDHEN and CDR2 is SYDVKM in the germline V gene. CDR3 length: 15 amino acids.

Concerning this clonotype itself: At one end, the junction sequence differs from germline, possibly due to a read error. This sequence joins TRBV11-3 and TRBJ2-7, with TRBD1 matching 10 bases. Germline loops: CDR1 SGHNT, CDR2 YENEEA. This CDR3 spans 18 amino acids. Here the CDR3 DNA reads TGTGCCGGCAGCTTGGGGGGGAGTGGGACAGGGGAAGTTGTCGAGCAGTACTTC. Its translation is CAGSLGGSGTGEVVEQYF.

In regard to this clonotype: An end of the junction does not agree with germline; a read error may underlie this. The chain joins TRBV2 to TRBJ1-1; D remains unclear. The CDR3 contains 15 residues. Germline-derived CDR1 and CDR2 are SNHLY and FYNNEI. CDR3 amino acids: CASSEYSLANTVAFF. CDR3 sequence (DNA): TGTGCCAGCAGTGAGTACTCATTGGCGAACACTGTAGCTTTCTTT.

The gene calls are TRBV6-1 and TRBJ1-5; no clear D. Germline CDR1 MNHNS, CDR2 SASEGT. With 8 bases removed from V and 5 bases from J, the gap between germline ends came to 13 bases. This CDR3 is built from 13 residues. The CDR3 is CASGKEEYQPQHF. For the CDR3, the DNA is TGTGCCAGCGGCAAAGAAGAGTATCAGCCCCAGCATTTT.

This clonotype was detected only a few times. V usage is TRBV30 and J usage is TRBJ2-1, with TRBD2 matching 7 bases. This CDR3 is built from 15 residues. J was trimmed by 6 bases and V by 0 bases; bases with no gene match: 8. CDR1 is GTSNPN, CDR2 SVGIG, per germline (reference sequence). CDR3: CAWSVRGGSTNEQFF. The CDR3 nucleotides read TGTGCCTGGAGTGTACGCGGCGGGAGCACCAATGAGCAGTTCTTC.

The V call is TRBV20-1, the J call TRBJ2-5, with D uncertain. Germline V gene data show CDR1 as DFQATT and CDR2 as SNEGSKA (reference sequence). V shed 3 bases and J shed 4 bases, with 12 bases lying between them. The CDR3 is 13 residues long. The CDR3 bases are TGCAGTGCTAGGTCCGTAGCCGGAGAGACCCAGTACTTC. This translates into CSARSVAGETQYF.

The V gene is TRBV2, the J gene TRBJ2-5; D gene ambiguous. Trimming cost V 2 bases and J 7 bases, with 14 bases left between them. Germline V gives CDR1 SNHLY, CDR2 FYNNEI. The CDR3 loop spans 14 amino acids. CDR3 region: CASSELGQDWTQYF. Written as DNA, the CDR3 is TGTGCCAGCAGTGAATTAGGGCAGGATTGGACCCAGTACTTC.

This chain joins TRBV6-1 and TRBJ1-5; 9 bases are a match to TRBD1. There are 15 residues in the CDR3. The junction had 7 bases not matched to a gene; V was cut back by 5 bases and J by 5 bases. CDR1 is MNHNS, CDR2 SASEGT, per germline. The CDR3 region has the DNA TGTGCCAGCAGTATATGGACAGGGGACCATCAGCCCCAGCATTTT. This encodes CASSIWTGDHQPQHF.

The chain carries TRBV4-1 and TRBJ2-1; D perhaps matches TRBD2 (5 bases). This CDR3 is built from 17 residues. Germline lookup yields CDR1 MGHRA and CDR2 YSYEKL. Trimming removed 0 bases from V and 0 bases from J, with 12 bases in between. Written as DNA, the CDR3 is TGCGCCAGCAGCCAAGAGCCGGGGTCAAGCTCCTACAATGAGCAGTTCTTC. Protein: CASSQEPGSSSYNEQFF.

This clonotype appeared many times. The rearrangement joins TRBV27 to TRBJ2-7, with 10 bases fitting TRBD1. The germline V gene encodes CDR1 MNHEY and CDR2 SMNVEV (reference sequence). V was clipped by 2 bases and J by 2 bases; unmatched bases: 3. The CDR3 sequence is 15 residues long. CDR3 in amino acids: CASSLTGTGAYEQYF. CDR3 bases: TGTGCCAGCAGTTTAACCGGGACAGGGGCCTACGAGCAGTACTTC.

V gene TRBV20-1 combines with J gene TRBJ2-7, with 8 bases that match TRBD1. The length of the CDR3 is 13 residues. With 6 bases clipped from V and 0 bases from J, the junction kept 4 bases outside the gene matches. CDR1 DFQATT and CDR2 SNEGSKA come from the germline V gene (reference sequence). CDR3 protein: CSAGTGNSYEQYF. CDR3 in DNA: TGCAGTGCGGGGACAGGAAACTCCTACGAGCAGTACTTC.

The CDR3 here is CASSWTAGEQYF. CDR3 in DNA: TGTGCCAGCAGCTGGACAGCCGGGGAGCAGTACTTC. V gene TRBV6-1 combines with J gene TRBJ2-7; a weak D match, TRBD1 (6 bases). Deletions cut 6 bases from V and 7 bases from J, with 13 bases between. The CDR3 totals 12 residues. CDR1 and CDR2 from the germline V gene are MNHNS and SASEGT.

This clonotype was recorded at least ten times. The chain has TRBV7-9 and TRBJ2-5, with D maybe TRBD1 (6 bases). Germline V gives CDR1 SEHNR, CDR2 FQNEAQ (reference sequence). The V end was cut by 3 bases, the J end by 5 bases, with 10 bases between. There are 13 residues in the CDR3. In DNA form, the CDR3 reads TGTGCCAGCAGCTTGACGGGACATGAGACCCAGTACTTC. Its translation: CASSLTGHETQYF.